Sequencing of this T cell receptor beta chain was carried out in a study of T cell responses to AZD1222 COVID-19 vaccine. Study outcomes and limitations: Repertoire sampling was restricted to post-peak T cell response timepoints. Spike regions recognized by vaccine-associated CD4 TCRs spanned the protein, led by 160-218 and 743-854. There were mostly white British donors and more females than males, and clonal diversity was possibly underestimated. Nearly half of spike-specific TCRs reportedly target variant regions that are unmutated in the B.1.351 and B.1.1.7 variants.

The CDR3 consists of 16 residues. Germline V lookup: CDR1 MNHEY, CDR2 SVGAGI. With V trimmed by 2 bases and J by 3 bases, 0 bases remained unmatched. The assay was immunoSEQ multiplex PCR, and TCRdb's table has in-frame clones only and misses some. The profile shows approximately 150,000 clones, about 90% of them singletons. As for this clone: Its antigen is undetermined.

The chain joins TRBV6-5 to TRBJ2-1, with 14 bases that match TRBD2. The sample in question was peripheral blood, obtained on day 0 of AZD1222 vaccination. The receptor comes from an adult in good health. In DNA form, the CDR3 reads TGTGCCAGCAGTTACGGGACTAGCGGGGGCTACAATGAGCAGTTCTTC. Translation gives CASSYGTSGGYNEQFF.